These 5 T cell receptor beta chains originate from one sample sequenced in a study of blood T cell repertoires in COVID-19. Measured with immunoSEQ multiplex PCR; TCRdb has only the in-frame clones, and not every one. The data contain about 360,000 clones, 88% of them singletons. The sample consisted of PBMCs or T cells enriched from blood (not recorded which). The receptors shown here come from a woman aged 40-49 years with acute COVID-19.

The rearrangement links TRBV10-2 to TRBJ2-1; 11 bases fit TRBD1. This CDR3 has 16 residues. J gave up 9 bases and V 6 bases, and 13 bases lay outside the gene matches. Germline V lookup: CDR1 WSHSY, CDR2 SAAADI. CDR3 sequence: CASRTTGTGGAAEQFF. CDR3 sequence (DNA): TGCGCCAGCAGAACTACAGGGACAGGGGGAGCGGCTGAGCAGTTCTTC.

This chain connects TRBV5-1 to TRBJ1-2; tentative D call: TRBD1 (5 bases). The germline V gene encodes CDR1 SGHRS and CDR2 YFSETQ. V shed 5 bases and J shed 4 bases, with 6 bases lying between them. The CDR3 loop spans 11 amino acids. CDR3 loop: CASRDTYGYTF. The DNA of the CDR3 is TGCGCCAGCAGGGACACCTATGGCTACACCTTC.

CDR3: CASSGGGSSRSYNEQFF. The CDR3 DNA sequence: TGTGCCAGTAGTGGGGGGGGAAGTTCCCGCTCCTACAATGAGCAGTTCTTC. This chain uses TRBV19 with TRBJ2-1, with TRBD2 identical over 7 bases. The CDR3 spans 17 residues. The germline V gene has CDR1 LNHDA and CDR2 SQIVND (reference sequence). Unmatched junction bases numbered 10, after V lost 5 bases and J lost 0 bases.

This clone was detected a few times. The rearrangement joins TRBV19 to TRBJ2-3; possibly TRBD2 for D (6 bases). The V gene lost 1 base and the J gene lost 5 bases, with 10 bases spanning the gap. The germline V gene encodes CDR1 LNHDA and CDR2 SQIVND (reference sequence). The CDR3 consists of 14 residues. The CDR3 here is CASSIGEAGDTQYF. CDR3 DNA sequence: TGTGCCAGTAGTATAGGGGAGGCGGGAGATACGCAGTATTTT.

The chain recombines TRBV5-1 with TRBJ2-7; 8 positions match TRBD2. Germline CDR1 SGHRS, CDR2 YFSETQ. V shed 4 bases and J 0 bases; nucleotides not matched to a gene: 3. The CDR3 is made up of 14 amino acids. The CDR3 is CASSGGGNSYEQYF. The DNA of the CDR3 is TGCGCCAGCAGCGGCGGGGGGAACTCCTACGAGCAGTACTTC.